The rows below give T cell receptor beta chains drawn from one sample of a study of T cells in localized non-small cell lung cancer. Some clones are missing from TCRdb's copy, which holds only in-frame ones; the method was immunoSEQ multiplex PCR. This sample has 8,800 or so clones; about 43% occur once, and the top ten carry about 3.8%. Sequences were derived from lymph node tissue, sampled before any cancer treatment. The source of these receptors is a woman aged 35-75 years with stage I lung adenocarcinoma. Each CDR3 is given without its conserved first and last residue.

TRBJ2-5 | TRBV7-6 | ASSDRLAGETQY
TRBJ2-3 | TRBV10-2 | ASRPGSADTQY
TRBJ1-6 | TRBV6-8 | ASSYSRGVASPLH
TRBJ1-3 | TRBV11-3 | ASSFDSSGNTIY
TRBJ2-5 | TRBV11-3 | ASSSPLSGGGTYQETQY
TRBJ1-5 | TRBV7-7 | ASSLTGPGSNQPQH
TRBJ2-7 | TRBV28 | ASSTGGISYEQY
TRBJ2-5 | TRBV19 | ASSTPGRSKETQY
TRBJ2-5 | TRBV11-3 | ASSLDRVGQETQY
TRBJ2-7 | TRBV6-8 | ASTSYRTFSYEQY
TRBJ1-5 | TRBV30 | AWSYTGGGNQPQH
TRBJ1-1 | TRBV28 | ASSLRPPGQPNTEAF
TRBJ2-5 | TRBV28 | ASSLRQETQY
TRBJ1-1 | TRBV6-8 | ASNPWEGHENTEAF
TRBJ2-5 | TRBV9 | ASSLVTGGVQETQY
TRBJ1-1 | TRBV5-1 | ASSLLSGQTMNTEAF
TRBJ1-1 | TRBV6-8 | ASRSGTEWGEAF
TRBJ2-2 | TRBV6-8 | ASSIMGSTGELF
TRBJ1-2 | TRBV19 | ASSIRGIANYGYT
TRBJ2-5 | TRBV19 | ASNITGQQETQY
TRBJ2-3 | TRBV7-6 | ASSLSWTSTDTQY
TRBJ2-2 | TRBV7-7 | ASSLWGANTGELF
TRBJ1-2 | TRBV7-5 | ASSLQGAVYGYT
TRBJ1-1 | TRBV14 | ASSQSAWVDTEAF
TRBJ2-6 | TRBV7-5 | ASSLSGTGANVLT
TRBJ2-4 | TRBV11-3 | ASSSSPGEAKNIQY
TRBJ2-5 | TRBV11-3 | ASSPSGRGGLEIQY
TRBJ2-3 | TRBV6-8 | ATRGAGDTQY
TRBJ2-1 | TRBV11-3 | ASSLGPAGETEQF
TRBJ1-3 | TRBV28 | ASSFRGSQDHSGNTIY
TRBJ2-1 | TRBV29-1 | SVMSRSYNEQF
TRBJ2-1 | TRBV11-3 | ASSLGLAGDNEQF
TRBJ1-1 | TRBV11-3 | ASRWGQGNTEAF
TRBJ1-3 | TRBV11-3 | TSSLVTGSGNTIY
TRBJ1-5 | TRBV19 | ASLKFGGSNQPQH
TRBJ2-2 | TRBV10-2 | ASSDPNTGELF
TRBJ1-1 | TRBV30 | AWSVGGTANTEAF
TRBJ2-2 | TRBV14 | ASRGQWNTGELF
TRBJ1-4 | TRBV19 | ASKGVFATNEKLF
TRBJ2-3 | TRBV9 | ASTIAGHTDTQY
TRBJ1-4 | TRBV10-3 | AISETPGTGGEKLF
TRBJ1-3 | TRBV9 | ASSVEAGPGNTIY
TRBJ2-6 | TRBV6-8 | ASSLGTGAGGANVLT
TRBJ1-4 | TRBV19 | ASSAGGEGNEKLF
TRBJ1-1 | TRBV6-8 | ASSPDSITEAF
TRBJ1-2 | TRBV6-8 | ASTAGVEVYGYT
TRBJ1-4 | TRBV6-4 | ASSDSKSATNEKLF